The rows below give T cell receptor beta chains drawn from one sample of a study of blood T cell repertoires in COVID-19. Here immunoSEQ multiplex PCR was the method, and the copy in TCRdb shows in-frame clones only, minus some. The table records 250,000 to 300,000 clones, around nine tenths of them present only once. Sequences were obtained from peripheral blood. The receptors were sampled from a woman aged 55-69 years with COVID-19, enrolled during active disease. Each CDR3 is given with its conserved first and last residue. D genes are given only for firm matches.

V: TRBV27; D: NA; J: TRBJ2-7; CDR3: CASSLAPTRYGSSYEQYF; DNA: TGTGCCAGCAGTTTAGCCCCTACAAGGTATGGGAGCTCCTACGAGCAGTACTTC
V: TRBV6-4; D: TRBD2; J: TRBJ2-2; CDR3: CASRASGQNTGELFF; DNA: TGTGCCAGCAGAGCTAGCGGTCAAAACACCGGGGAGCTGTTTTTT
V: TRBV12-3/TRBV12-4; D: NA; J: TRBJ2-7; CDR3: CASSFRSKEQYF; DNA: TGTGCCAGCAGTTTCAGAAGTAAGGAGCAGTACTTC
V: TRBV18; D: NA; J: TRBJ1-3; CDR3: CASSRQARTGNTIYF; DNA: TGTGCCAGCTCACGCCAGGCCCGAACTGGAAACACCATATATTTT
V: TRBV9; D: TRBD2; J: TRBJ2-7; CDR3: CASSPRHSGIYEQYF; DNA: TGTGCCAGCAGCCCCCGGCATAGCGGGATATACGAGCAGTACTTC
V: TRBV5-1; D: TRBD1; J: TRBJ2-1; CDR3: CASSSTTGAIF; DNA: TGCGCCAGCAGCTCAACGACAGGGGCGATCTTC
V: TRBV6-5; D: TRBD1; J: TRBJ1-1; CDR3: CATFEQGLNTEAFF; DNA: TGTGCCACCTTCGAACAGGGGTTGAACACTGAAGCTTTCTTT
V: TRBV5-1; D: TRBD1; J: TRBJ1-3; CDR3: CASSAVRQGAGNTIYF; DNA: TGCGCCAGCAGCGCCGTTCGACAGGGCGCTGGAAACACCATATATTTT
V: TRBV24-1; D: NA; J: TRBJ1-4; CDR3: CATSDPSLPNEKLFF; DNA: TGTGCCACCAGTGACCCATCACTTCCCAATGAAAAACTGTTTTTT
V: TRBV24-1; D: TRBD1; J: TRBJ1-5; CDR3: CATMGAGGRNQPQHF; DNA: TGTGCCACCATGGGGGCAGGGGGCCGGAATCAGCCCCAGCATTTT
V: TRBV28; D: NA; J: TRBJ2-7; CDR3: CASSSHRDNEQYF; DNA: TGTGCCAGCAGTTCCCACCGGGACAACGAGCAGTACTTC
V: TRBV6-6; D: NA; J: TRBJ2-1; CDR3: CASSNIAVALGNEQFF; DNA: TGTGCCAGCAGTAATATAGCGGTCGCCCTGGGGAATGAGCAGTTCTTC
V: TRBV24-1; D: NA; J: TRBJ2-3; CDR3: CATSDFGGDGTDTQYF; DNA: TGTGCCACCAGTGATTTTGGCGGAGACGGCACAGATACGCAGTATTTT
V: TRBV5-5; D: TRBD1; J: TRBJ1-5; CDR3: CASSPTGGYQPQHF; DNA: TGTGCCAGCAGCCCAACAGGGGGGTATCAGCCCCAGCATTTT